These T cell receptor beta chains were read from a single sample in a study of CD8+CD57+ T cells in acquired aplastic anemia. One entry per CDR3 protein, called by TCRdb with MiXCR from the reads. This table holds approximately 170,000 distinct CDR3 sequences, around 47% found once. Sequencing was carried out using sorted CD4+, CD8+, or CD8+CD57+ T cells (not recorded which) from PBMCs. Receptor source: a human donor with aplastic anemia. Both conserved end residues are part of each CDR3. Fields, in order: J gene, clone size, V gene, D gene, CDR3 protein, CDR3 DNA. D genes are given only for firm matches. Clone size is not always given. Where it is, it says once, few, many or a class for expanded clones.

J: TRBJ1-1; size: NA; V: TRBV10-3; D: NA; CDR3: CASSDNEGGWTEAFF; DNA: TGTGCCAGCAGTGACAATGAGGGGGGGTGGACTGAAGCTTTCTTT
J: TRBJ2-7; size: NA; V: TRBV10-2; D: NA; CDR3: CAISVADGPYEQCF; DNA: TGCGCCATCAGTGTCGCGGACGGCCCCTACGAGCAGTGCTTC
J: TRBJ2-1; size: many; V: TRBV14; D: NA; CDR3: CASSLRDPGADEQFF; DNA: TGTGCCAGCAGCCTAAGGGACCCAGGGGCTGATGAGCAGTTCTTC
J: TRBJ1-2; size: many; V: TRBV2; D: TRBD1; CDR3: CASRVTGNYGYTF; DNA: TGTGCCAGCAGGGTGACAGGGAACTATGGCTACACCTTC
J: TRBJ2-1; size: few; V: TRBV12-3/TRBV12-4; D: TRBD2; CDR3: CASSSRLAGQSSYNEQFF; DNA: TGTGCCAGCAGTTCTCGGCTAGCGGGGCAAAGCTCCTACAATGAGCAGTTCTTC
J: TRBJ1-4; size: many; V: TRBV5-1; D: NA; CDR3: CASSLEAGPSEKLFF; DNA: TGCGCCAGCAGCTTGGAAGCGGGGCCTTCGGAAAAACTGTTTTTT
J: TRBJ2-7; size: few; V: TRBV24-1; D: NA; CDR3: CATSAGGRAYEQYF; DNA: TGTGCCACCAGTGCCGGGGGCAGGGCCTACGAGCAGTACTTC
J: TRBJ2-7; size: NA; V: TRBV6-1; D: TRBD2; CDR3: CASTNRGTSGRVLGEQYF; DNA: TGTGCCAGCACCAACAGGGGGACTAGCGGGAGGGTTTTAGGCGAGCAGTACTTC
J: TRBJ2-5; size: many; V: TRBV11-2; D: TRBD1; CDR3: CASSPRDRGGETQYF; DNA: TGTGCCAGCAGCCCCCGGGACAGGGGTGGGGAGACCCAGTACTTC
J: TRBJ1-2; size: NA; V: TRBV25-1; D: NA; CDR3: CASSEKEVNYGYTF; DNA: TGTGCCAGCAGTGAAAAGGAGGTTAACTATGGCTACACCTTC
J: TRBJ1-5; size: NA; V: TRBV19; D: TRBD1; CDR3: CASSMDRGWQPQHF; DNA: TGTGCCAGTAGTATGGACAGGGGGTGGCAGCCCCAGCATTTT
J: TRBJ1-1; size: many; V: TRBV10-3; D: NA; CDR3: CAISEVRSDTEAFF; DNA: TGTGCCATCAGTGAGGTTAGGAGCGACACTGAAGCTTTCTTT
J: TRBJ2-1; size: many; V: TRBV24-1; D: TRBD1; CDR3: CATSDYRDRQFF; DNA: TGTGCCACCAGTGATTACCGGGACAGACAGTTCTTC
J: TRBJ1-1; size: NA; V: TRBV7-9; D: NA; CDR3: CASGFRRDTEAFF; DNA: TGTGCCAGCGGCTTTCGGCGTGACACTGAAGCTTTCTTT
J: TRBJ1-6; size: NA; V: TRBV24-1; D: TRBD1; CDR3: CATSESGTGGTPLHF; DNA: TGTGCCACCAGTGAATCCGGGACAGGGGGAACACCCCTCCACTTT
J: TRBJ2-2; size: NA; V: TRBV6-1; D: TRBD2; CDR3: CVSRDSGAYTGELFF; DNA: TGTGTCAGCAGGGATAGCGGGGCGTACACCGGGGAGCTGTTTTTT
J: TRBJ2-2; size: NA; V: TRBV6-2/TRBV6-3; D: NA; CDR3: CASNLPRGMNTGELFF; DNA: TGTGCCAGCAATCTACCCAGGGGAATGAACACCGGGGAGCTGTTTTTT
J: TRBJ1-1; size: many; V: TRBV6-2/TRBV6-3; D: TRBD1; CDR3: CASNLDRGLGTEAFF; DNA: TGTGCCAGCAACTTGGACAGGGGGCTTGGCACTGAAGCTTTCTTT
J: TRBJ1-2; size: once; V: TRBV29-1; D: NA; CDR3: CSVVVAGRGYTF; DNA: TGCAGCGTCGTGGTAGCCGGGCGTGGCTACACCTTC
J: TRBJ2-1; size: many; V: TRBV7-2; D: NA; CDR3: CASTFNAGHNEQFF; DNA: TGTGCCAGCACCTTCAACGCGGGCCACAATGAGCAGTTCTTC
J: TRBJ1-2; size: NA; V: TRBV20-1; D: TRBD1; CDR3: CSPGQGHYTF; DNA: TGCAGCCCGGGACAGGGCCACTACACCTTC
J: TRBJ2-2; size: many; V: TRBV20-1; D: NA; CDR3: CSAQTYGGNTGELFF; DNA: TGCAGTGCTCAAACCTACGGGGGGAACACCGGGGAGCTGTTTTTT
J: TRBJ2-7; size: NA; V: TRBV4-1; D: NA; CDR3: CASSQVYGGPYEQYF; DNA: TGCGCCAGCAGCCAAGTCTACGGGGGGCCCTACGAGCAGTACTTC
J: TRBJ2-1; size: few; V: TRBV19; D: TRBD2; CDR3: CASDRGTSRNNEQFF; DNA: TGTGCCAGTGACAGAGGGACTAGCAGGAACAATGAGCAGTTCTTC
J: TRBJ2-3; size: many; V: TRBV12-3/TRBV12-4; D: NA; CDR3: CASSLVRGDTQYF; DNA: TGTGCCAGCAGTTTAGTACGGGGAGATACGCAGTATTTT
J: TRBJ2-7; size: NA; V: TRBV4-2; D: NA; CDR3: CASSQGPGQPYYEQYF; DNA: TGTGCCAGCAGCCAAGGCCCGGGACAACCCTACTACGAGCAGTACTTC
J: TRBJ1-2; size: many; V: TRBV5-4; D: NA; CDR3: CASSLRRVGGYTF; DNA: TGTGCCAGCAGCTTGAGGCGCGTTGGGGGCTACACCTTC
J: TRBJ2-2; size: few; V: TRBV5-1; D: NA; CDR3: CASSLIRGELFF; DNA: TGCGCCAGCAGCTTGATAAGGGGGGAGCTGTTTTTT
J: TRBJ1-2; size: NA; V: TRBV7-9; D: TRBD1; CDR3: CASSFGTGGYGYTF; DNA: TGTGCCAGCAGCTTTGGGACAGGGGGCTATGGCTACACCTTC
J: TRBJ2-1; size: NA; V: TRBV10-3; D: TRBD1; CDR3: CAISPGTGGHEQFF; DNA: TGTGCCATCAGCCCCGGGACAGGGGGCCATGAGCAGTTCTTC
J: TRBJ1-6; size: NA; V: TRBV14; D: NA; CDR3: CASSQGPGQNNSPLHF; DNA: TGTGCCAGCAGCCAAGGTCCAGGACAGAATAATTCACCCCTCCACTTT
J: TRBJ1-1; size: many; V: TRBV10-3; D: NA; CDR3: CAISEAGEVTEAFF; DNA: TGTGCCATCAGTGAGGCAGGGGAGGTCACTGAAGCTTTCTTT
J: TRBJ2-3; size: NA; V: TRBV5-1; D: TRBD2; CDR3: CASTSGDTQYF; DNA: TGCGCCAGCACTAGCGGGGATACGCAGTATTTT
J: TRBJ1-2; size: few; V: TRBV7-9; D: TRBD1; CDR3: CASSLTGEGYTF; DNA: TGTGCCAGCAGCCTGACAGGGGAGGGCTACACCTTC
J: TRBJ1-3; size: NA; V: TRBV19; D: NA; CDR3: CASSHPRGSGNTIYF; DNA: TGTGCCAGTTCCCATCCGAGGGGGTCTGGAAACACCATATATTTT
J: TRBJ1-2; size: NA; V: TRBV19; D: TRBD1; CDR3: CASRMGRGDGYTF; DNA: TGTGCCAGTAGGATGGGCAGGGGGGATGGCTACACCTTC
J: TRBJ1-2; size: many; V: TRBV6-5; D: NA; CDR3: CASSYSGTWAGYTF; DNA: TGTGCCAGCAGTTACTCCGGGACATGGGCGGGCTACACCTTC
J: TRBJ2-7; size: NA; V: TRBV6-1; D: TRBD2; CDR3: CASTEGGGRYDEQYF; DNA: TGTGCCAGCACCGAGGGCGGGGGGCGATACGACGAGCAGTACTTC
J: TRBJ2-6; size: NA; V: TRBV11-1; D: NA; CDR3: CASSPQGTGANVLTF; DNA: TGTGCCAGCAGCCCACAGGGAACTGGGGCCAACGTCCTGACTTTC